The present T cell receptor (beta chain) was sequenced within a study of identical twins. Notes on the study in general: The conclusions drew on cross-sectional statistical analysis instead of tracking the same donors.

This clonotype showed up just a few times. Its target is not known. V shed 1 base and J shed 8 bases, with 14 bases lying between them. The germline gives CDR1 SNHLY, CDR2 FYNNEI. This CDR3 comprises 15 residues. A universal primer site was added by template switching, and unique molecular identifiers were carried by the cDNA. MiXCR, run by TCRdb on the 5' RACE reads, gives a single entry per CDR3 protein. Found here are roughly 470,000 distinct CDR3 sequences, roughly an eighth of them singletons; the top ten hold approximately 1%. In addition, the sample was reused for a study of yellow fever vaccine responses in identical twins.

The chain couples TRBV2 to TRBJ2-2; D uncertain. The clonotype originates from a woman aged 18-29 years in good health. The sequencing sample was made of CD4+ T cells sorted from blood. The CDR3 DNA follows: TGTGCCAGCAGTGAAGGGGAACTAACGGTTGGGGAGCTGTTTTTT. Its translation is CASSEGELTVGELFF.